This T cell receptor beta chain was found in a study of blood T cell repertoires in COVID-19. Looking at the study overall: Symptom resolution, clearance, or two negative PCRs marked the recovered donors of Cohort 3. Sources were T cells, B-cell-depleted T cells, or PBMCs; the material itself was cDNA or gDNA.

Clones were read by immunoSEQ multiplex PCR, and TCRdb kept only the in-frame ones, dropping some. The sample yields about 200,000 clones, more than 85% seen once. CDR3 length: 13 residues. Trimming took off 3 bases at V and 4 bases at J, with 9 bases between the two ends. CDR1 and CDR2 from the germline V gene are MDHEN and SYDVKM. Allocation to cohorts depended on clinical history reported by the participants. Regarding this clone: The sample carries other DNA sequences with the same CDR3.

This rearrangement joins TRBV28 to TRBJ1-1; weak D call: TRBD1 (5 bases). Material for sequencing was PBMCs or T cells enriched from blood (not recorded which). The clonotype originates from a woman aged 40-49 years in a cohort exposed to, infected with or recovered from COVID-19 (not recorded which). Written as DNA, the CDR3 is TGTGCCAGCAGTTTCGGGGGTTCCACTGAAGCTTTCTTT. This sequence encodes CASSFGGSTEAFF.